The 14 T cell receptor beta chains below all came from one sample that was sequenced in a study of regulatory T cells in long-lasting Graves disease. The authors built TCR beta libraries using iRepertoire HTBI primers and Arm-PCR of CDR3 regions. Each CDR3 protein is one row after TCRdb ran MiXCR on the multiplex PCR reads. The sample has 400,000 to 500,000 distinct CDR3 sequences, about 20% seen once. Time point in this sample: persistent/refractory GD, antithyroid drugs over 5 years with positive TRAb. RNA extracted from PBMCs served as the sequencing template. The sequenced sample was peripheral blood mononuclear cells (PBMCs), obtained when the disease was refractory, from a patient treated with antithyroid drugs. Source of these receptors: a female donor with Graves disease.

This clonotype was observed a handful of times. The rearrangement joins TRBV6-2 or TRBV6-3 to TRBJ1-5; 7 bases are shared with TRBD1. V lost 5 bases, J lost 2 bases, and 9 bases stayed unmatched. This CDR3 is built from 16 residues. Germline V gene sequence: CDR1 MNHEY, CDR2 SVGEGT. CDR3 protein: CASSPGTAGGNQPQHF. The CDR3 DNA is TGTGCCAGCAGTCCTGGGACAGCCGGGGGCAATCAGCCCCAGCATTTT.

This clonotype appeared a few times. CDR3 DNA: TGTGCCATCAGTGAATCAGGACAGGGGGCTGAAGCTTTCTTT. Its protein is CAISESGQGAEAFF. The chain has TRBV10-3 and TRBJ1-1; 10 bases map to TRBD1. The CDR3 is 14 residues long. After removal of 3 bases from V and 6 bases from J, the junction contained 4 bases not matched to a gene. Per germline, CDR1 ENHRY and CDR2 SYGVKD.

This clonotype was found a few times. The genes are TRBV25-1 and TRBJ1-4; 7 nucleotides agree with TRBD1. V shed 3 bases and J 7 bases; nucleotides not matched to a gene: 8. The germline V gene encodes CDR1 MGHDK and CDR2 SYGVNS. CDR3 length: 15 residues. The CDR3 sequence is CASSDFRGTAEKLFF. The CDR3 DNA reads as TGTGCCAGCAGTGACTTTAGAGGGACAGCTGAAAAACTGTTTTTT.

Turning to this clonotype: A read error is possible here, since a much larger clone lies one base away. V gene TRBV7-2 combines with J gene TRBJ1-6; possible D gene TRBD1, 5 bases. Germline CDR1 SGHTA, CDR2 FQGNSA. The CDR3 loop spans 15 amino acids. Trimming took 0 bases from V and 7 from J, leaving 10 bases between them. CDR3 residues: CASSLALGDNSPLHF. The CDR3 nucleotides read TGTGCCAGCAGCTTAGCGTTGGGGGACAATTCACCCCTCCACTTT.

This clonotype was seen repeatedly, ten times or more. J is TRBJ1-4 and V is TRBV12-3 or TRBV12-4; no clear D. V dropped 5 bases and J dropped 0 bases, with 7 bases sitting between them. CDR3 length: 14 amino acids. The DNA for the CDR3 is TGTGCCAGCAGTCGTCTCGCAACTAATGAAAAACTGTTTTTT. This sequence encodes CASSRLATNEKLFF.

V and J are TRBV5-1 and TRBJ2-5, with 7 bases identical to TRBD2. The length of the CDR3 is 16 residues. Per germline, CDR1 SGHRS and CDR2 YFSETQ. V gave up 4 bases and J gave up 2 bases; unmatched junction bases: 11. CDR3 protein: CASSEGGWLRQETQYF. DNA for the CDR3: TGCGCCAGCAGCGAGGGAGGGTGGCTCCGTCAAGAGACCCAGTACTTC.

This clonotype was seen only a few times. The chain uses TRBV20-1 and TRBJ2-5; perhaps TRBD2 as D (6 bases). The CDR3 length is 13 residues. Germline V gives CDR1 DFQATT, CDR2 SNEGSKA (reference sequence). V shed 6 bases and J shed 1 base, with 12 bases lying between them. CDR3 bases: TGCAGTGCAGGGAGGACCAGCCAAGAGACCCAGTACTTC. Translated, it gives CSAGRTSQETQYF.

This clonotype has more than one count but fewer than ten. The chain uses TRBV18 and TRBJ2-2; TRBD1 aligns across 7 bases. The CDR3 has 13 residues. The trim removed 4 bases at V and 7 bases at J, leaving 3 bases unmatched. Germline assignment: CDR1 KGHSH and CDR2 LQKENI. CDR3 in amino acids: CASSLRDSGELFF. Written as DNA, the CDR3 is TGTGCCAGCTCACTACGGGACAGCGGGGAGCTGTTTTTT.

This clonotype was picked up many times. The genes are TRBV28 and TRBJ1-4; 7 bases fit TRBD1. CDR3 length: 14 residues. With 7 bases clipped from V and 5 bases from J, the junction kept 7 bases outside the gene matches. Looked up from germline, CDR1 is MDHEN and CDR2 is SYDVKM. The chain's CDR3 is CASTPGTVNEKLFF. CDR3 nucleotide sequence: TGTGCCAGCACCCCCGGGACAGTGAATGAAAAACTGTTTTTT.

The rearrangement links TRBV14 to TRBJ1-6; D uncertain. The CDR3 has 15 amino acids. Germline V gene sequence: CDR1 SGHDN, CDR2 FVKESK. V was shortened by 1 base and J by 8 bases, with 12 bases between the two germline ends. CDR3 sequence (DNA): TGTGCCAGCAGCCAAGTCGGGCCTAGCCATTCACCCCTCCACTTT. Translated, it gives CASSQVGPSHSPLHF.

V gene TRBV29-1 combines with J gene TRBJ1-1; no clear D. The V gene's germline CDR1 is SQVTM and CDR2 ANQGSEA. With 4 bases removed from V and 4 bases from J, the gap between germline ends came to 4 bases. CDR3 length equals 10 residues. The DNA of the CDR3 is TGCAGCGTTGGCATCACTGAAGCTTTCTTT. This codes for CSVGITEAFF.

This clonotype was counted at least ten times. This chain joins TRBV29-1 and TRBJ2-5; no definite D call. The length of the CDR3 is 14 residues. Germline values: CDR1 SQVTM, CDR2 ANQGSEA. Trimming took 4 bases from V and 2 from J, leaving 14 bases between them. The CDR3 coding sequence is TGCAGCGTTGGTCGGGCGGATCAACAAGAGACCCAGTACTTC. It yields the protein CSVGRADQQETQYF.

This clonotype was observed a handful of times. The chain carries TRBV5-4 and TRBJ2-5; TRBD1 agrees at 7 bases. This CDR3 contains 16 residues. Trimming at V came to 0 bases and at J to 4 bases, leaving 9 bases not matched to a gene. Germline V gene data show CDR1 as SGHNT and CDR2 as YYREEE (reference sequence). CDR3 region: CASSLALRDSRETQYF. The CDR3 coding sequence is TGTGCCAGCAGCTTGGCACTCCGGGACAGCCGAGAGACCCAGTACTTC.

The chain uses TRBV3-1 and TRBJ1-2, with D unclear. The CDR3 runs 16 residues. Germline V CDR1 and CDR2: LGHDT, YNNKEL (reference sequence). V lost 0 bases, J lost 1 base, and 12 bases lay in between. The CDR3, as DNA: TGTGCCAGCAGCCAAGATGCCGGAGCATTTAACTATGGCTACACCTTC. Translated, it gives CASSQDAGAFNYGYTF.